These 17 T cell receptor beta chains share one sample of origin, sequenced in a study of CD8 T cells in ankylosing spondylitis. Findings and limits, study-wide: A TCR beta motif of under 10 highly homologous variants appeared characteristic of ankylosing spondylitis blood.

These receptors' antigens are unknown. TCRdb ran MiXCR on the 5' RACE reads and lists one entry per CDR3 protein. The sample comprises about 450,000 distinct CDR3 sequences, 20% to 30% of which are singletons, and about 0.9% rests with the top ten. The source material was blood, either unsorted or a sorted T cell fraction (not recorded which). The receptors were sampled from a male donor with ankylosing spondylitis.

In its sample, this clonotype was seen a few times. The chain couples TRBV5-1 to TRBJ2-2; a possible D gene is TRBD2 (5 bases). CDR1 is SGHRS and CDR2 is YFSETQ in the germline V gene. The CDR3 runs 15 residues. V was cut by 1 base and J by 9 bases, with 16 bases left in between. The CDR3 bases are TGCGCCAGCAGCTTGATCGGGGATGAATTTAGGGAGCTGTTTTTT. It specifies CASSLIGDEFRELFF.

J is TRBJ2-1 and V is TRBV6-1; 10 bases line up with TRBD1. The CDR3 is 16 amino acids. The ends lost 4 bases at V and 2 bases at J; junction bases unmatched: 5. Germline values: CDR1 MNHNS, CDR2 SASEGT. The CDR3 DNA reads as TGTGCCAGCAGTGGACCGACAGGGGGCCCCTACAATGAGCAGTTCTTC. Translation gives CASSGPTGGPYNEQFF.

J is TRBJ2-3 and V is TRBV13, with D perhaps given as TRBD1 or TRBD2 (5 bases each). CDR1 and CDR2 (germline): PRHDT, FYEKMQ (reference sequence). Trimming pared 4 bases from V and 6 bases from J, leaving 20 bases between. The CDR3 spans 16 residues. The CDR3 DNA follows: TGTGCCAGCAGCTCCCGGGACCGGAATATTTTGGATACGCAGTATTTT. Amino acid sequence: CASSSRDRNILDTQYF.

This clonotype has just a few counts. The chain joins TRBV5-1 to TRBJ1-5, with D tentatively TRBD1 (6 bases). Germline V gene lookup returns CDR1 SGHRS and CDR2 YFSETQ. The CDR3 length is 15 residues. V lost 0 bases to trimming and J lost 4 bases, with 11 bases between them. The CDR3 is CASSLELQGNQPQHF. The CDR3 DNA sequence: TGCGCCAGCAGCTTGGAGTTGCAGGGGAATCAGCCCCAGCATTTT. Looking up the rest from reference TRBV5-1 and TRBJ1-5 gives the full variable domain: KAGVTQTPRYLIKTRGQQVTLSCSPISGHRSVSWYQQTPGQGLQFLFEYFSETQRNKGNFPGRFSGRQFSNSRSEMNVSTLELGDSALYLCASSLELQGNQPQHFGDGTRLSIL.

The genes are TRBV12-3 or TRBV12-4 and TRBJ1-3; perhaps TRBD1 as D (6 bases). V was trimmed by 2 bases and J by 4 bases, leaving 18 bases between them. CDR3 length: 17 amino acids. The chain's CDR3 is CASSLMAGTGYGNTIYF. The CDR3 coding sequence is TGTGCCAGCAGTTTAATGGCGGGCACAGGGTACGGAAACACCATATATTTT.

This sequence joins TRBV12-3 or TRBV12-4 and TRBJ1-5; maybe TRBD1 (6 bases). V lost 0 bases and J lost 2, with 11 bases in between. CDR3 length equals 16 residues. Here the CDR3 DNA reads TGTGCCAGCAGTTTAGCGATCGGGGGGCGCAATCAGCCCCAGCATTTT. It codes for CASSLAIGGRNQPQHF.

The sample holds many counts of this clonotype. The CDR3 loop reads CAGRDIPHSYEQYV. The CDR3 coding sequence is TGCGCCGGGCGGGACATCCCTCACTCCTACGAGCAGTACGTC. The chain uses TRBV5-1 and TRBJ2-7, with D possibly being TRBD1 or TRBD2 (6 bases each). CDR3 length: 14 residues. With 10 bases removed from V and 0 bases from J, the gap between germline ends came to 17 bases. The germline V gene encodes CDR1 SGHRS and CDR2 YFSETQ.

This chain uses TRBV15 with TRBJ2-1, with TRBD2 matching 7 bases. With 0 bases clipped from V and 9 bases from J, the junction kept 8 bases outside the gene matches. This CDR3 comprises 15 residues. From germline, CDR1 is LNHNV and CDR2 YYDKDF (reference sequence). CDR3 sequence: CATSRDPVTSTEQFF. The CDR3 DNA is TGTGCCACCAGCAGAGATCCGGTGACTAGCACTGAGCAGTTCTTC.

J is TRBJ1-6 and V is TRBV20-1; D remains unclear. The ends were cut back, 2 bases at V and 10 bases at J, with 24 bases in the middle. The CDR3 spans 17 residues. Germline CDR1 reads DFQATT; CDR2 reads SNEGSKA (reference sequence). The CDR3: CSARLFFIGGSDSPLHF. The DNA for the CDR3 is TGCAGTGCTAGATTATTTTTCATTGGAGGGTCTGACTCACCCCTCCACTTT.

The sample holds a few counts of this clonotype. This chain links TRBV21-1 with TRBJ2-4; the table assigns TRBD1, which was not confirmed against the DNA. TRBV21-1 is deemed a pseudogene. This CDR3 region has 16 residues. The CDR3 nucleotides read TGTGCCAGCAGCAAACCCCCTGGGACAGCCAAAAACATTCAGTACTTC. Protein sequence: CASSKPPGTAKNIQYF.

This clonotype has just a few counts. J is TRBJ2-7 and V is TRBV7-8; TRBD2 agrees at 12 bases. V was clipped by 5 bases and J by 4 bases; unmatched bases: 6. Germline V gene lookup returns CDR1 SGHVS and CDR2 FQNEAQ. This CDR3 contains 15 residues. The CDR3 reads CASSQGLAGVYEQYV. CDR3 nucleotides: TGTGCCAGCAGCCAGGGACTAGCGGGTGTATACGAGCAGTACGTC.

J is TRBJ1-1 and V is TRBV7-2; 7 bases agree with TRBD1. The CDR3 has 16 amino acids. Per the germline V gene, CDR1 is SGHTA and CDR2 is FQGNSA. V trimming: 0 bases; J trimming: 4 bases; junction bases outside the gene matches: 8. This CDR3 reads CASSLATGPGATEAFF. The CDR3 DNA is TGTGCCAGCAGCTTAGCGACAGGGCCGGGGGCCACTGAAGCTTTCTTT.

The CDR3 loop is CASSTQGAQETQYF. The CDR3 DNA is TGCGCCAGCAGCACCCAGGGTGCTCAGGAGACCCAGTACTTC. This chain joins TRBV5-1 and TRBJ2-5, with D tentatively TRBD1 (5 bases). Deletions cut 4 bases from V and 5 bases from J, with 15 bases between. The germline V gene has CDR1 SGHRS and CDR2 YFSETQ. The CDR3 spans 14 residues.

This sequence joins TRBV10-3 and TRBJ2-3; the D is unclear. CDR3 size: 12 residues. Germline values: CDR1 ENHRY, CDR2 SYGVKD. The ends were cut back, 3 bases at V and 5 bases at J, with 6 bases in the middle. In DNA form, the CDR3 reads TGTGCCATCAGTGAAACGGGAGATACGCAGTATTTT. Translation gives CAISETGDTQYF.

This clonotype appeared a few times. The rearrangement links TRBV5-6 to TRBJ1-5; D not certain. Germline CDR1 is SGHDT and CDR2 is YYEEEE. V dropped 1 base and J dropped 1 base, with 9 bases sitting between them. The CDR3 is made up of 15 amino acids. CDR3 protein: CASSLYAGSNQPQHF. The CDR3 bases are TGTGCCAGCAGCTTGTATGCAGGAAGCAATCAGCCCCAGCATTTT.

This chain joins TRBV7-2 and TRBJ2-3; unclear D gene. The V end lost 2 bases, the J end lost 6 bases, and 15 bases lay between the germline ends. The CDR3 extends over 15 amino acids. Looked up from germline, CDR1 is SGHTA and CDR2 is FQGNSA. The CDR3 reads CASSLRASRADTQYF. The CDR3 coding sequence is TGTGCCAGCAGCTTAAGAGCGTCCCGAGCTGATACGCAGTATTTT.

The chain couples TRBV20-1 to TRBJ2-7; 9 bases are a match to TRBD2. The V gene's germline CDR1 is DFQATT and CDR2 SNEGSKA (reference sequence). This CDR3 contains 14 residues. Losses at the gene ends were 5 bases for V and 0 bases for J; bases not matched to a gene: 5. The CDR3 nucleotides are TGCAGTGCTGGCGGGGGGGGGATCTCCTACGAGCAGTACTTC. Its translation: CSAGGGGISYEQYF.